The source of this T cell receptor (beta chain) is a study of neoadjuvant anti-PD-1 for oral cavity cancer. Turning to the study itself: Before surgery, most patients got three to four biweekly 3 mg/kg nivolumab doses. General observations from the study: Each response group had just a few patients in TCR analyses. Post-nivolumab, blood T cell clonality was significantly elevated in non-responders.

This clone was seen a few times. Its antigen is undetermined. The time point: after neoadjuvant nivolumab, at surgical resection. Blood libraries mostly used roughly 500 ng genomic DNA, six replicates each. TCRdb keeps only in-frame clones here, not all; method: immunoSEQ multiplex PCR. This sample yields approximately 13,000 clones, of which roughly 70% are seen a single time; 2% to 2.5% belongs to the top ten. Between the trimmed V and J ends, which lost 5 bases and 7 bases, there was a span of 10 bases. CDR1 and CDR2 from the germline V gene are SGHTS and YDEGEE. The CDR3 totals 13 residues. The receptor was isolated from a person aged 40 to 85 with oral cavity squamous cell carcinoma. Sample: PBMCs, taken after nivolumab (anti-PD-1) treatment. The V and J genes are TRBV5-8 and TRBJ1-6; D might be TRBD1 (6 bases). The CDR3 sequence is CASRPGQNSPLHF. The CDR3 DNA follows: TGTGCCAGCAGGCCCGGACAGAATTCACCCCTCCACTTT.